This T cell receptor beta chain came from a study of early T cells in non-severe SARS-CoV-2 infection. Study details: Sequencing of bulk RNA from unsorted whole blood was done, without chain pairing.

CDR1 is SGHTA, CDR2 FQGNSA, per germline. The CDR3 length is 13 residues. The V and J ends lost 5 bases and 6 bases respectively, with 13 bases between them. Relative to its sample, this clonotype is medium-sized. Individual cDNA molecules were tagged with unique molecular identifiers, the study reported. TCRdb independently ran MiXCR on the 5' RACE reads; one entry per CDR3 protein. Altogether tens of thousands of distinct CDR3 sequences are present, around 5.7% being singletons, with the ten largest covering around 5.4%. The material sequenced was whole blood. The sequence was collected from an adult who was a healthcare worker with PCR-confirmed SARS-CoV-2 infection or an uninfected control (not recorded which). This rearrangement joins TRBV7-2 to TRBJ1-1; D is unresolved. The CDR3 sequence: CASSLRGDAEAFF. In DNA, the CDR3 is TGTGCCAGCAGCCTCCGGGGTGACGCTGAAGCTTTCTTT. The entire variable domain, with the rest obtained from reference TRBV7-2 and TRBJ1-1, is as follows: GAGVSQSPSNKVTEKGKDVELRCDPISGHTALYWYRQSLGQGLEFLIYFQGNSAPDKSGLPSDRFSAERTGGSVSTLTIQRTQQEDSAVYLCASSLRGDAEAFFGQGTRLTVV.